The 26 T cell receptor beta chains below come from one sample, sequenced in a study of cytomegalovirus exposure and HLA in healthy donors. Vbeta (60) and Jbeta (13) primers were used in the PCR. Only in-frame clones appear in the TCRdb table, and some are missing; sequencing was by immunoSEQ multiplex PCR. The data contain tens of thousands of clones, about three quarters of them singletons. The specimen was PBMCs. The receptors here all came from a male donor in good health and CMV-seropositive.

This chain joins TRBV19 and TRBJ2-1; D not certain. The V end was cut by 8 bases, the J end by 4 bases, with 6 bases between. This CDR3 comprises 11 residues. Germline lookup yields CDR1 LNHDA and CDR2 SQIVND (reference sequence). The chain's CDR3 is CASSQYNEQFF. The CDR3 coding sequence is TGTGCCAGTTCGCAGTACAATGAGCAGTTCTTC.

The chain combines TRBV30 with TRBJ1-1; 7 nucleotides line up with TRBD1. CDR1 and CDR2 from the germline V gene are GTSNPN and SVGIG (reference sequence). This CDR3 has 15 amino acids. V lost 5 bases to trimming and J lost 4 bases; unmatched junction nucleotides: 13. The CDR3 spells CAWVEAGGIVTEAFF. As DNA, the CDR3 is TGTGCCTGGGTTGAGGCAGGGGGAATTGTCACTGAAGCTTTCTTT. The variable domain in full, with the rest retrieved from reference TRBV30 and TRBJ1-1, is SQTIHQWPATLVQPVGSPLSLECTVEGTSNPNLYWYRQAAGRGLQLLFYSVGIGQISSEVPQNLSASRPQDRQFILSSKKLLLSDSGFYLCAWVEAGGIVTEAFFGQGTRLTVV.

The chain couples TRBV27 to TRBJ2-7, with D maybe TRBD1 (5 bases). V lost 4 bases and J 2 bases, leaving 12 bases between the germline ends. The CDR3 consists of 14 residues. CDR1 MNHEY and CDR2 SMNVEV come from the germline V gene (reference sequence). The CDR3 is CASSSSAGPYEQYF. CDR3 nucleotide sequence: TGTGCCAGCAGTTCCTCGGCAGGGCCCTACGAGCAGTACTTC.

The J gene is TRBJ1-2, the V gene TRBV29-1, with 8 bases identical to TRBD1. The germline CDR1 and CDR2 sequences are SQVTM and ANQGSEA. V shed 3 bases and J 1 base; nucleotides not matched to a gene: 4. The length of the CDR3 is 14 residues. In nucleotides, the CDR3 is TGCAGCGTTGAGGGCAGGGGGCATAACTATGGCTACACCTTC. It is translated as CSVEGRGHNYGYTF.

The V call is TRBV28, the J call TRBJ2-6; no clear D gene. V was shortened by 3 bases and J by 4 bases, with 4 bases between the two germline ends. Germline V gene lookup returns CDR1 MDHEN and CDR2 SYDVKM. This CDR3 is 13 amino acids long. The DNA of the CDR3 is TGTGCCAGCAGTTTCTCGGGGGCCAACGTCCTGACTTTC. This encodes CASSFSGANVLTF.

The rearrangement links TRBV29-1 to TRBJ1-2; D ambiguous. Trimming removed 3 bases from V and 4 bases from J, with 18 bases in between. CDR1 is SQVTM, CDR2 ANQGSEA, per germline. This CDR3 is 15 amino acids long. The CDR3 DNA sequence: TGCAGCGTTGACCCGATGACTCAGGACTTCTATGGCTACACCTTC. Residues: CSVDPMTQDFYGYTF.

This clone was seen a handful of times. The chain links TRBV27 to TRBJ2-1; 9 bases are shared with TRBD1. This CDR3 spans 14 amino acids. Looked up from germline, CDR1 is MNHEY and CDR2 is SMNVEV (reference sequence). Germline trimming cut 4 bases from V and 10 bases from J; bases unmatched to any gene: 8. The CDR3 protein is CASSSRDRVKEQFF. The DNA for the CDR3 is TGTGCCAGCAGTTCACGGGACAGGGTAAAAGAGCAGTTCTTC.

This clone was found a few times. The chain recombines TRBV7-9 with TRBJ2-1; TRBD2 matches 8 bases. The CDR3 has 16 amino acids. Per the germline V gene, CDR1 is SEHNR and CDR2 is FQNEAQ (reference sequence). J lost 4 bases, V lost 1 base, and 6 bases had no gene match. The CDR3 protein is CASSLVQRGWYNEQFF. The CDR3 DNA follows: TGTGCCAGCAGCTTAGTCCAGCGGGGGTGGTACAATGAGCAGTTCTTC.

This chain connects TRBV27 to TRBJ1-5; TRBD1 matches 9 bases. There are 15 residues in the CDR3. CDR1 and CDR2 from the germline V gene are MNHEY and SMNVEV (reference sequence). V trimming: 6 bases; J trimming: 1 base; junction bases outside the gene matches: 4. CDR3 nucleotides: TGTGCCAGCAGCCGGGACAGGGTAAGCAATCAGCCCCAGCATTTT. Encoded protein: CASSRDRVSNQPQHF.

CDR3 sequence: CAWSAGLDNIQYF. The CDR3 bases are TGTGCCTGGAGCGCGGGACTCGACAACATTCAGTACTTC. The gene calls are TRBV30 and TRBJ2-4, with a tentative D call TRBD2 (6 bases). The CDR3 covers 13 residues. The V end lost 3 bases, the J end lost 7 bases, and 13 bases lay between the germline ends. The germline V gene has CDR1 GTSNPN and CDR2 SVGIG (reference sequence). The variable domain in full, completed from reference TRBV30 and TRBJ2-4, reads SQTIHQWPATLVQPVGSPLSLECTVEGTSNPNLYWYRQAAGRGLQLLFYSVGIGQISSEVPQNLSASRPQDRQFILSSKKLLLSDSGFYLCAWSAGLDNIQYFGAGTRLSVL.

The rearrangement uses TRBV7-9 and TRBJ2-7; D is possibly TRBD2 (6 bases). Trimming left V 4 bases short and J 3 bases short, with 13 bases between. Germline lookup yields CDR1 SEHNR and CDR2 FQNEAQ (reference sequence). This CDR3 spans 14 amino acids. CDR3: CASSSRRGIYEQYF. The CDR3 region has the DNA TGTGCCAGCAGCTCGCGCCGGGGGATCTACGAGCAGTACTTC.

This sequence joins TRBV7-8 and TRBJ2-7, with 10 positions matching TRBD1. This CDR3 has 16 residues. Germline CDR1 reads SGHVS; CDR2 reads FQNEAQ. The V gene end was trimmed by 5 bases and the J gene end by 4 bases; junction bases not matched to a gene: 11. The DNA of the CDR3 is TGTGCCAGCAGCCCAGGCGGGGGACAGGGGAGATACGAGCAGTACTTC. It encodes CASSPGGGQGRYEQYF.

The chain uses TRBV15 and TRBJ1-2, with TRBD1 as a possible D gene (5 bases). The V and J ends lost 0 bases and 2 bases respectively, with 22 bases between them. Germline loops: CDR1 LNHNV, CDR2 YYDKDF (reference sequence). The CDR3 sequence is 19 residues long. CDR3 amino acids: CATSRDWIGQGFYNYGYTF. The CDR3 DNA is TGTGCCACCAGCAGAGATTGGATCGGCCAGGGCTTTTACAACTATGGCTACACCTTC.

The chain employs TRBV27 and TRBJ1-5; possibly TRBD1 for D (6 bases). Trimming left V 4 bases short and J 7 bases short, with 14 bases between. There are 14 residues in the CDR3. The germline V gene has CDR1 MNHEY and CDR2 SMNVEV (reference sequence). The CDR3 here is CASSYQGMGQPQHF. The CDR3 nucleotides are TGTGCCAGCAGTTATCAGGGGATGGGCCAGCCCCAGCATTTT.

The chain is built from TRBV4-1 and TRBJ2-5; D is perhaps TRBD1 (5 bases). V gave up 2 bases and J gave up 0 bases, with 7 bases separating them. Per the germline V gene, CDR1 is MGHRA and CDR2 is YSYEKL. CDR3 length equals 14 residues. The CDR3 reads CASSQRQNQETQYF. In nucleotides, the CDR3 is TGCGCCAGCAGCCAAAGACAGAACCAAGAGACCCAGTACTTC.

This clone was counted at least ten times. The J gene is TRBJ2-1, the V gene TRBV18; TRBD2 aligns across 15 bases. J was trimmed by 7 bases and V by 1 base; bases with no gene match: 5. This CDR3 has 17 amino acids. Germline V gene lookup returns CDR1 KGHSH and CDR2 LQKENI. The CDR3 reads CASSPLPGTSGRNEQFF. The CDR3 DNA is TGTGCCAGCTCACCACTTCCCGGGACTAGCGGGAGGAATGAGCAGTTCTTC.

The V and J genes are TRBV5-4 and TRBJ2-1; D is uncertain. This CDR3 has 16 residues. CDR1 is SGHNT, CDR2 YYREEE, per germline (reference sequence). Trimming cost V 1 base and J 1 base, with 12 bases left between them. Here the CDR3 DNA reads TGTGCCAGCAGCTTGTCAGGAACCAGTTCCTACAATGAGCAGTTCTTC. It is translated as CASSLSGTSSYNEQFF.

The rearrangement joins TRBV5-1 to TRBJ1-6; TRBD1 aligns across 7 bases. Germline values: CDR1 SGHRS, CDR2 YFSETQ. The ends lost 3 bases at V and 10 bases at J; junction bases unmatched: 10. The CDR3 sequence is 15 residues long. The DNA for the CDR3 is TGCGCCAGCAGCTCGACAGGGAAAGGGAACTCACCCCTCCACTTT. It translates to CASSSTGKGNSPLHF.

The chain is built from TRBV10-3 and TRBJ2-3; TRBD1 matches 7 bases. The V segment lost 3 bases and the J segment 2 bases; nucleotides outside the gene matches: 5. Per the germline V gene, CDR1 is ENHRY and CDR2 is SYGVKD. This CDR3 has 15 residues. CDR3 nucleotides: TGTGCCATCAGTGACGGACAGGCGACCACAGATACGCAGTATTTT. Residues: CAISDGQATTDTQYF.

Regarding this clone: The junction departs from the called germline gene at one end, perhaps through a read error. Other DNA sequences in this sample translate to the same CDR3. V is TRBV29-1 and J is TRBJ1-2, with no clear D. Per germline, CDR1 SQVTM and CDR2 ANQGSEA. CDR3 length: 15 amino acids. CDR3 loop: CSVGPERRENYGYTF. Written as DNA, the CDR3 is TGTAGCGTTGGCCCCGAGCGGAGGGAGAACTATGGCTACACCTTC.

The chain uses TRBV27 and TRBJ1-2, with 10 bases fitting TRBD1. This CDR3 has 14 residues. The ends lost 4 bases at V and 11 bases at J; junction bases unmatched: 10. Germline lookup yields CDR1 MNHEY and CDR2 SMNVEV (reference sequence). CDR3 nucleotides: TGTGCCAGCAGTTCGTTAGGGACAGGGGTCCGATACACCTTC. Residues: CASSSLGTGVRYTF.

The genes are TRBV5-1 and TRBJ2-7; 8 bases match TRBD2. Trimming took 5 bases from V and 7 from J; bases not matched to a gene: 11. Germline assignment: CDR1 SGHRS and CDR2 YFSETQ. The CDR3 covers 14 residues. Written as DNA, the CDR3 is TGCGCCAGCAGTAGGTCGGGAGGGTATGAAGAGCAGTACTTC. This encodes CASSRSGGYEEQYF.

A single count supports this clone. The rearrangement uses TRBV30 and TRBJ2-3, with TRBD2 matching 8 bases. CDR1 is GTSNPN and CDR2 is SVGIG in the germline V gene (reference sequence). Trimming at V came to 0 bases and at J to 4 bases, leaving 3 bases not matched to a gene. The length of the CDR3 is 14 residues. The CDR3 DNA reads as TGTGCCTGGAGTGTCGGGGGGGCCTCAGATACGCAGTATTTT. This codes for CAWSVGGASDTQYF.

This chain's CDR3 is CASSLGQGHYEQYF. The CDR3, as DNA: TGTGCCAGCAGTTTAGGACAGGGACACTACGAGCAGTACTTC. The chain links TRBV27 to TRBJ2-7, with 8 bases fitting TRBD1. Germline V gives CDR1 MNHEY, CDR2 SMNVEV (reference sequence). The CDR3 loop spans 14 amino acids. V gave up 2 bases and J gave up 3 bases; unmatched junction bases: 3.

This clone was counted between two and nine times. V is TRBV28 and J is TRBJ2-2; 7 nucleotides line up with TRBD2. Germline values: CDR1 MDHEN, CDR2 SYDVKM. Germline trimming cut 7 bases from V and 4 bases from J; bases unmatched to any gene: 3. This CDR3 is 13 amino acids long. The CDR3: CASKSGGTGELFF. The CDR3 DNA sequence: TGTGCCAGCAAATCGGGGGGCACCGGGGAGCTGTTTTTT.

This clone has a single count. V is TRBV6-6 and J is TRBJ2-2, with D possibly TRBD2 on 6 matching bases. V was clipped by 6 bases and J by 5 bases, with 16 bases between them. Germline lookup yields CDR1 MNHNY and CDR2 SVGAGI (reference sequence). The CDR3 runs to 15 residues. The CDR3 coding sequence is TGTGCCAGCAGCTGGGACTCGTGGAGGACCGGGGAGCTGTTTTTT. Translated: CASSWDSWRTGELFF.